What follows are 9 T cell receptor beta chains derived from one specimen sequenced in a study of blood T cells in healthy people across ages. Primed by a sample-barcoded 5' primer and a J-beta primer mix, a second PCR proceeded for about 6 to 11 cycles. MiXCR, applied by TCRdb to the 5' RACE reads, yields one record per CDR3 protein. The sample records over 450,000 distinct CDR3 sequences, under 30% being singletons. The sample was also linked to a second study, of T cells of mothers and their children.

Specimen: blood. The receptors were gathered from a boy aged 5-17 years in good health.

The sample holds one count of this clonotype. The chain carries TRBV29-1 and TRBJ2-5, with 8 bases fitting TRBD2. Germline loops: CDR1 SQVTM, CDR2 ANQGSEA. The J segment lost 2 bases and the V segment lost 2 bases, leaving 7 bases of the junction unmatched. This CDR3 spans 15 amino acids. As DNA, the CDR3 is TGCAGCGTTGAATTTAGCGGGGCCATACAAGAGACCCAGTACTTC. As protein: CSVEFSGAIQETQYF.

This sequence joins TRBV7-3 and TRBJ2-3; D is undetermined. Trimming cost V 1 base and J 11 bases, with 13 bases left between them. This CDR3 contains 13 residues. Germline assignment: CDR1 SGHTA and CDR2 FQGTGA. The CDR3 loop is CASSLNRRFEQYF. The DNA for the CDR3 is TGTGCCAGCAGCTTAAATCGGCGTTTCGAGCAGTATTTT.

The genes are TRBV7-2 and TRBJ2-1, with D tentatively TRBD1 or TRBD2 (6 bases each). The CDR3 sequence is 12 residues long. V was clipped by 8 bases and J by 10 bases, with 15 bases between them. Germline CDR1 and CDR2: SGHTA and FQGNSA. The CDR3 DNA reads as TGTGCCAGCGGGTGGGGGGCTGAAGAGCAGTTCTTC. It is translated as CASGWGAEEQFF.

The table lists this clonotype with a few counts. This chain uses TRBV12-3 or TRBV12-4 with TRBJ2-2; no clear D. V was pared by 1 base and J by 7 bases, with 7 bases between. The CDR3 extends over 13 amino acids. The CDR3 sequence: CASSLEANGELFF. DNA of the CDR3: TGTGCCAGCAGTTTAGAGGCAAACGGGGAGCTGTTTTTT.

The chain uses TRBV20-1 and TRBJ2-3; D may be TRBD2 (6 bases). Germline assignment: CDR1 DFQATT and CDR2 SNEGSKA (reference sequence). Trimming cost V 3 bases and J 6 bases, with 16 bases left between them. This CDR3 comprises 14 residues. In nucleotides, the CDR3 is TGCAGTGCTAGCTTAGCGGCCAGCCTTGATACGCAGTATTTT. Protein sequence: CSASLAASLDTQYF.

This clonotype was picked up a small number of times. This rearrangement joins TRBV11-2 to TRBJ2-5, with no clear D. The CDR3 runs to 13 residues. Between the trimmed V and J ends, which lost 3 bases and 2 bases, there was a span of 7 bases. The germline V gene encodes CDR1 SGHAT and CDR2 FQNNGV. The CDR3 DNA reads TGTGCCAGCAGCTTGTGGCGGCAAGAGACCCAGTACTTC. It yields the protein CASSLWRQETQYF. Filled out from reference TRBV11-2 and TRBJ2-5, the complete variable domain reads EAGVAQSPRYKIIEKRQSVAFWCNPISGHATLYWYQQILGQGPKLLIQFQNNGVVDDSQLPKDRFSAERLKGVDSTLKIQPAKLEDSAVYLCASSLWRQETQYFGPGTRLLVL.

Many counts were recorded for this clonotype. The DNA for the CDR3 is TGTGCCAGCAGCTCCGGCGGGACGGTTAATGAAAAACTGTTTTTT. As protein: CASSSGGTVNEKLFF. The genes are TRBV14 and TRBJ1-4; tentatively, D is TRBD1 (5 bases). V was shortened by 5 bases and J by 4 bases, with 14 bases between the two germline ends. Germline V CDR1 and CDR2: SGHDN, FVKESK. This CDR3 is 15 amino acids long. Supplemented by reference TRBV14 and TRBJ1-4, the full variable domain reads EAGVTQFPSHSVIEKGQTVTLRCDPISGHDNLYWYRRVMGKEIKFLLHFVKESKQDESGMPNNRFLAERTGGTYSTLKVQPAELEDSGVYFCASSSGGTVNEKLFFGSGTQLSVL.

The V and J genes are TRBV7-2 and TRBJ1-2, with D unresolved. The CDR3 covers 13 residues. Germline-derived CDR1 and CDR2 are SGHTA and FQGNSA. Trimming removed 6 bases at V and 5 bases at J, with 13 bases between. CDR3 nucleotides: TGTGCCAGCAGTGACGGGCGAGGGTATGGCTACACCTTC. This codes for CASSDGRGYGYTF.

The chain couples TRBV28 to TRBJ2-3; TRBD2 matches 9 bases. The V segment lost 2 bases and the J segment 3 bases; nucleotides outside the gene matches: 6. Germline V gene data show CDR1 as MDHEN and CDR2 as SYDVKM. The CDR3 has 16 residues. For the CDR3, the DNA is TGTGCCAGCAGTTTAGGTAGCGGGGGCGATACAGATACGCAGTATTTT. Translating it yields CASSLGSGGDTDTQYF.